This T cell receptor beta chain came from a study of metastatic and nonmetastatic thyroid tumors. Study-level information: Repertoire comparison spanned blood and tumor or nodule tissue of malignant and benign thyroid patients.

This clone has a handful of counts. The antigen is unknown. In the original workflow: Researchers built a distant-metastasis classifier for papillary thyroid cancer that drew on CDR3 differences across clinicopathological groups. Using MiXCR, TCRdb reanalyzed the PCR reads. TCRdb, not the authors, supplied the V and J calls. Of approximately 35,000 clones detected, around a third appear once; the ten largest clones hold about 16%. Before thyroid surgery, none of the patients had received any treatment. Overall study findings and caveats: Significantly greater TCR beta diversity was reportedly found in malignant thyroid tumors than in benign nodules (in blood and tumor).

The CDR3 loop spans 17 amino acids. The germline V gene has CDR1 MRHNA and CDR2 SNTAGT. V was pared by 5 bases and J by 4 bases, with 9 bases of the junction left unmatched. The sample was tumor tissue. This clonotype was sampled from a female donor with papillary thyroid cancer or a benign thyroid nodule (not recorded which). Some clones in this sample may be carry-over from other donors' samples. The chain carries TRBV6-4 and TRBJ2-6; 9 nucleotides match TRBD1. This chain's CDR3 is CASSSSTGGSGANVLTF. The CDR3 DNA reads as TGTGCCAGCAGTAGCTCGACAGGGGGTAGCGGGGCCAACGTCCTGACTTTC.